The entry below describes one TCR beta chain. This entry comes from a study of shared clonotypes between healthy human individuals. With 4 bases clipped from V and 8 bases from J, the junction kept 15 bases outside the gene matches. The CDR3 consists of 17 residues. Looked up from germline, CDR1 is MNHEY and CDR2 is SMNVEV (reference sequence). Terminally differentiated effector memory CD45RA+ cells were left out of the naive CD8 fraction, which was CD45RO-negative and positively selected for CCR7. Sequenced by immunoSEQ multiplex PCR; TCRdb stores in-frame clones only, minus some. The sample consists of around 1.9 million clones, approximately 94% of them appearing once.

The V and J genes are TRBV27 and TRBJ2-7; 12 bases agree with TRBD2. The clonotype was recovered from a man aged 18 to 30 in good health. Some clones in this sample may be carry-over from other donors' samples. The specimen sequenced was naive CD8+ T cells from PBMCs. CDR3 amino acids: CASSSESRLAGVVQQYF. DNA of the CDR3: TGTGCCAGCAGTTCCGAGAGTCGACTAGCGGGAGTAGTACAGCAGTACTTC.